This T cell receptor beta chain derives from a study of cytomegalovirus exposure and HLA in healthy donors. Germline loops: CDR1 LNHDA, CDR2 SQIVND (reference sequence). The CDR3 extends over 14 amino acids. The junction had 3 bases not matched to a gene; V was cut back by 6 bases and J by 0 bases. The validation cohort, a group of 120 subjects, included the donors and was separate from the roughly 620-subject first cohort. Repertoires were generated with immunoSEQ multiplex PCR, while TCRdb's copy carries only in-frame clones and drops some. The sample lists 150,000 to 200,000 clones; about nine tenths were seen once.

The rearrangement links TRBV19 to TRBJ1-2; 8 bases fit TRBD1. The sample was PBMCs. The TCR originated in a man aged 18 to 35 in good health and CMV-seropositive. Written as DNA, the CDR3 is TGTGCCAGTAGCCGGGACAGGCCTAACTATGGCTACACCTTC. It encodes CASSRDRPNYGYTF.